This TCR beta chain was captured in a study of blood T cell repertoires in COVID-19. Study background: Samples came from the United States, Italy and Spain, spanning acute and convalescent COVID-19.

Sequenced by immunoSEQ multiplex PCR; TCRdb stores in-frame clones only, minus some. The sample contains fewer than 200,000 clones, over 65% of which appear only once. The CDR3 loop spans 13 amino acids. The chain carries TRBV12-3 or TRBV12-4 and TRBJ1-2, with D tentatively TRBD1 (6 bases). The receptor's source is a woman aged 45-59 years who had recovered from COVID-19. The sequenced sample consisted of PBMCs or T cells enriched from blood (not recorded which). CDR3 loop: CALPGRGDYGYTF. Here the CDR3 DNA reads TGTGCTCTACCCGGGAGGGGGGACTATGGCTACACCTTC.